One and the same sample provided the 15 T cell receptor beta chains below, sequenced in a study of blood T cell repertoires in COVID-19. Repertoires were generated with immunoSEQ multiplex PCR, while TCRdb's copy carries only in-frame clones and drops some. The sample includes about 48,000 clones, 82% of them seen just once. Specimen: peripheral blood. Receptor source: a man aged 40-50 years with acute or convalescent COVID-19.

This clone was counted a single time. This rearrangement joins TRBV3-1 (or the pseudogene TRBV3-2) to TRBJ1-6; D is perhaps TRBD1 (6 bases). This CDR3 contains 17 residues. Trimming took off 3 bases at V and 10 bases at J, with 22 bases between the two ends. From germline, CDR1 is LGHDT and CDR2 YNNKEL (reference sequence). The CDR3 nucleotides are TGTGCCAGCAGCCATACCATAACAGGGAAGGGTAGGTCACCCCTCCACTTT. Translated: CASSHTITGKGRSPLHF.

The rearrangement uses TRBV19 and TRBJ1-3; no clear D. This CDR3 is built from 15 residues. Germline CDR1 LNHDA, CDR2 SQIVND (reference sequence). The V gene lost 4 bases and the J gene lost 0 bases, with 10 bases spanning the gap. The CDR3 protein is CASSTWQRSGNTIYF. The DNA of the CDR3 is TGTGCCAGTAGTACCTGGCAGCGCTCTGGAAACACCATATATTTT.

The CDR3 coding sequence is TGTGCCAGCAGTGGCAGGGGCACCAGAGACTATGGCTACACCTTC. Amino acids: CASSGRGTRDYGYTF. The J gene is TRBJ1-2, the V gene TRBV2, with a possible D match to TRBD1 (6 bases). The CDR3 is 15 amino acids. In germline, CDR1 is SNHLY, CDR2 FYNNEI. V lost 4 bases and J lost 3, with 15 bases in between.

CDR3 DNA sequence: TGTGCCAGCAGCCAAGGGGGCACAATGAACACTGAAGCTTTCTTT. It specifies CASSQGGTMNTEAFF. This sequence joins TRBV3-1 (or the pseudogene TRBV3-2) and TRBJ1-1; perhaps TRBD1 as D (5 bases). The CDR3 loop spans 15 amino acids. V dropped 1 base and J dropped 0 bases, with 9 bases sitting between them. Germline V gene lookup returns CDR1 LGHDT and CDR2 YNNKEL (reference sequence).

The chain uses TRBV9 and TRBJ1-1; possibly TRBD1 for D (5 bases). V was cut by 1 base and J by 6 bases, with 10 bases left in between. Germline-derived CDR1 and CDR2 are SGDLS and YYNGEE. The CDR3 extends over 13 amino acids. CDR3 bases: TGTGCCAGCAGCGTACAGGGTTCCGCTGAAGCTTTCTTT. Protein sequence: CASSVQGSAEAFF.

J is TRBJ2-5 and V is TRBV29-1, with D tentatively TRBD2 (6 bases). This CDR3 contains 12 residues. In germline, CDR1 is SQVTM, CDR2 ANQGSEA. Trimming removed 7 bases at V and 4 bases at J, with 13 bases between. CDR3 region: CSAGRGGETQYF. Written as DNA, the CDR3 is TGCAGCGCTGGACGGGGAGGAGAGACCCAGTACTTC.

The V and J genes are TRBV5-1 and TRBJ2-2; TRBD2 matches 7 bases. CDR1 and CDR2 (germline): SGHRS, YFSETQ. The CDR3 has 17 residues. After removal of 2 bases from V and 2 bases from J, the junction contained 9 bases not matched to a gene. CDR3 loop: CASSFAAAGVNTGELFF. In nucleotides, the CDR3 is TGCGCCAGCAGCTTTGCCGCGGCGGGGGTCAACACCGGGGAGCTGTTTTTT.

This chain links TRBV5-8 with TRBJ1-1, with D tentatively TRBD1 (5 bases). CDR3 length equals 10 residues. Germline V gene sequence: CDR1 SGHTS, CDR2 YDEGEE. Trimming cost V 5 bases and J 11 bases, with 10 bases left between them. CDR3 region: CASSGARAFF. The CDR3 DNA reads TGTGCCAGCAGTGGGGCGAGGGCTTTCTTT.

The V gene is TRBV6-1, the J gene TRBJ1-2; D is perhaps TRBD1 (5 bases). Trimming took 3 bases from V and 6 from J, leaving 11 bases between them. Germline V gene sequence: CDR1 MNHNS, CDR2 SASEGT. The CDR3 contains 13 residues. The CDR3 nucleotides read TGTGCCAGCAGTGAGGTCAGGGTTAATGGCTACACCTTC. It specifies CASSEVRVNGYTF.

The V and J genes are TRBV30 and TRBJ1-2, with 7 bases matching TRBD1. The germline gives CDR1 GTSNPN, CDR2 SVGIG (reference sequence). The CDR3 covers 14 residues. The V gene end was trimmed by 5 bases and the J gene end by 5 bases; junction bases not matched to a gene: 11. In DNA, the CDR3 is TGTGCCTGGGCAGGGGGTCAATCCTTTTATGGCTACACCTTC. Translating gives CAWAGGQSFYGYTF.

V and J are TRBV2 and TRBJ2-3; D call uncertain. Germline CDR1 SNHLY, CDR2 FYNNEI. The CDR3 has 11 amino acids. V lost 4 bases, J lost 5 bases, and 4 bases lay in between. CDR3 sequence (DNA): TGTGCCAGCAGTGTTAAAGATACGCAGTATTTT. It codes for CASSVKDTQYF. The complete variable domain, with remaining parts taken from reference TRBV2 and TRBJ2-3, reads EPEVTQTPSHQVTQMGQEVILRCVPISNHLYFYWYRQILGQKVEFLVSFYNNEISEKSEIFDDQFSVERPDGSNFTLKIRSTKLEDSAMYFCASSVKDTQYFGPGTRLTVL.

This clone was detected only once. This chain uses TRBV7-2 with TRBJ1-2, with TRBD1 identical over 7 bases. The CDR3 runs 14 residues. With 3 bases clipped from V and 5 bases from J, the junction kept 6 bases outside the gene matches. The germline V gene has CDR1 SGHTA and CDR2 FQGNSA. CDR3 nucleotide sequence: TGTGCCAGCAGCTTGGGACAGTCCCTTTATGGCTACACCTTC. Translation: CASSLGQSLYGYTF.

This sequence joins TRBV5-5 and TRBJ1-2; no clear D. The CDR3 extends over 15 amino acids. Looked up from germline, CDR1 is SGHKS and CDR2 is YYEKEE (reference sequence). Deletions cut 4 bases from V and 2 bases from J, with 15 bases between. In DNA, the CDR3 is TGTGCCAGCAGCCAGGATGGTTCTCGGAACTATGGCTACACCTTC. This translates into CASSQDGSRNYGYTF.

The rearrangement joins TRBV29-1 to TRBJ2-1; TRBD2 agrees at 11 bases. CDR1 SQVTM and CDR2 ANQGSEA come from the germline V gene. The CDR3 length is 12 residues. V was clipped by 6 bases and J by 12 bases; unmatched bases: 7. CDR3 nucleotide sequence: TGCAGCGTCCTAACTAGCGGGGGCTCGCAGTTCTTC. Encoded protein: CSVLTSGGSQFF.

This chain links TRBV27 with TRBJ1-6; D possibly corresponds to TRBD1 (5 bases). Germline CDR1 MNHEY, CDR2 SMNVEV (reference sequence). The CDR3 is 15 amino acids. Trimming removed 5 bases at V and 3 bases at J, with 11 bases between. The CDR3 spells CASSLEGFYNSPLHF. The CDR3 DNA is TGTGCCAGCAGTCTGGAGGGGTTCTATAATTCACCCCTCCACTTT.